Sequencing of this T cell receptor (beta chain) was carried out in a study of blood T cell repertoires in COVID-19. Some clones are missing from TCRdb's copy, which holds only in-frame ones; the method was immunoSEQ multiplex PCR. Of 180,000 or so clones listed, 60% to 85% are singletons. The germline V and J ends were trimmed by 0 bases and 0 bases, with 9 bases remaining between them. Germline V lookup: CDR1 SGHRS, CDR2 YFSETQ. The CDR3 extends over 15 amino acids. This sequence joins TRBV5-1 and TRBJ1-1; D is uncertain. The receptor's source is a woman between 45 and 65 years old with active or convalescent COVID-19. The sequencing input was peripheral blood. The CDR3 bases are TGCGCCAGCAGCTTGGGGGGAGGAGTGAACACTGAAGCTTTCTTT. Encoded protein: CASSLGGGVNTEAFF.